Below, 2 T cell receptor beta chains from the same sample are listed, as sequenced in a study of cytotoxic CD8 clonotypes in ibrutinib-treated CLL. TCRdb's table, derived via immunoSEQ multiplex PCR, lists solely in-frame clones and lacks some. Here the sample spans roughly 70,000 clones, 80% being singletons. The sample was PBMCs, taken at disease progression, from a patient treated with ibrutinib. All receptors come from a human donor with chronic lymphocytic leukemia.

The V and J genes are TRBV19 and TRBJ1-1; D not resolved. The germline V and J ends were trimmed by 5 bases and 1 base, with 8 bases remaining between them. Germline CDR1 LNHDA, CDR2 SQIVND (reference sequence). The CDR3 extends over 13 amino acids. CDR3 coding DNA: TGTGCCAGTAGTCGTGACCGGAACACTGAAGCTTTCTTT. Amino acids: CASSRDRNTEAFF.

The chain is built from TRBV18 and TRBJ2-3; D is perhaps TRBD1 or TRBD2 (5 bases each). The CDR3 has 19 residues. The V gene's germline CDR1 is KGHSH and CDR2 LQKENI. The ends were cut back, 3 bases at V and 0 bases at J, with 22 bases in the middle. The CDR3, as DNA: TGTGCCAGCTCACCTCTTAGGGGAGTCCCAACAGAAAGCACAGATACGCAGTATTTT. Translated: CASSPLRGVPTESTDTQYF.